This T cell receptor beta chain emerged from a study of T cell responses to AZD1222 COVID-19 vaccine. The ends lost 4 bases at V and 2 bases at J; junction bases unmatched: 14. Germline loops: CDR1 SQVTM, CDR2 ANQGSEA. The CDR3 length is 16 residues. Clones were sequenced by immunoSEQ multiplex PCR, and TCRdb holds only the in-frame ones, with some missing. The sample has about 270,000 clones, almost 95% seen once. Study-wide findings and caveats: Of spike-specific TCRs, nearly half reportedly target regions left unmutated in variants.

On this clone itself: The antigen is undetermined.

The J gene is TRBJ2-7, the V gene TRBV29-1; TRBD2 matches at 7 bases. Sequencing was performed on peripheral blood, taken 28 days after the second AZD1222 dose. This TCR came from an adult who received the AZD1222 COVID-19 vaccine. CDR3 sequence: CSVVSPFSGPAYEQYF. Here the CDR3 DNA reads TGCAGCGTTGTCTCCCCCTTTAGCGGGCCCGCCTACGAGCAGTACTTC.